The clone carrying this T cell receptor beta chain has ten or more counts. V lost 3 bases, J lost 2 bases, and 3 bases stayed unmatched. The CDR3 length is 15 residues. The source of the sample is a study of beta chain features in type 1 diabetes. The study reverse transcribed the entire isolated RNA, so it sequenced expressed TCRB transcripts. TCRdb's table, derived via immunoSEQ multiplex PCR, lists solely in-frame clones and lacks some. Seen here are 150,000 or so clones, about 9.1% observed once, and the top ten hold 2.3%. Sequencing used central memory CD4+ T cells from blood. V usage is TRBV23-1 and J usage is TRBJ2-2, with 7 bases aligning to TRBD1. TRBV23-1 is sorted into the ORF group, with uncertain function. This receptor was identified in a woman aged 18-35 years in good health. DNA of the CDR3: TGCGCCAGCAGTCACCGACAGGGAAACACCGGGGAGCTGTTTTTT. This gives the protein CASSHRQGNTGELFF.